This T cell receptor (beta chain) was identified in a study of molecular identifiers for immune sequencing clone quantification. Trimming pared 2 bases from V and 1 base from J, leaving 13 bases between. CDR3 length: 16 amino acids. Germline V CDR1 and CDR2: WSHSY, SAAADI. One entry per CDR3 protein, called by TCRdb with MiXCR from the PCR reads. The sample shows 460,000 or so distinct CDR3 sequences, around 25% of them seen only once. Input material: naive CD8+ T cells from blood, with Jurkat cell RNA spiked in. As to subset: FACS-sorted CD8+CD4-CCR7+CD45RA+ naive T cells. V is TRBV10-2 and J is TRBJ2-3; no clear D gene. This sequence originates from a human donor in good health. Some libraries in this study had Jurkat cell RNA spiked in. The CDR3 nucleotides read TGCGCCAGCAGTGAGACGTATAGGGCACGCACAGATACGCAGTATTTT. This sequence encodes CASSETYRARTDTQYF.